Following are 22 T cell receptor beta chains from one sample sequenced in a study of regulatory T cells in long-lasting Graves disease. Time point noted: newly diagnosed GD, antithyroid drugs for less than 3 months. PBMC-extracted RNA yielded the TCR library. Arm-PCR with iRepertoire HTBI primers amplified the CDR3 regions for these TCR beta libraries. TCRdb re-called the multiplex PCR reads through MiXCR, storing one row per CDR3 protein. This table holds roughly 350,000 distinct CDR3 sequences, under 20% found once. This sample also appeared in a second study, on T cells in Graves' hyperthyroidism and ophthalmopathy.

The sample consisted of peripheral blood mononuclear cells (PBMCs), taken at new diagnosis, from a patient treated with antithyroid drugs. All receptors derive from a woman between 18 and 30 years old with Graves disease.

This sequence joins TRBV5-1 and TRBJ2-3, with 7 bases lining up with TRBD2. The germline V gene encodes CDR1 SGHRS and CDR2 YFSETQ. The CDR3 runs to 16 residues. V was pared by 0 bases and J by 2 bases, with 6 bases of the junction left unmatched. CDR3 loop: CASSLVGGRLTDTQYF. In DNA form, the CDR3 reads TGCGCCAGCAGCTTGGTGGGCGGGAGACTCACAGATACGCAGTATTTT.

This clonotype has a count of ten or more. The CDR3: CSARAESGNTIYF. The CDR3 bases are TGCAGTGCTAGAGCTGAATCTGGAAACACCATATATTTT. The V call is TRBV20-1, the J call TRBJ1-3; D not resolved. The CDR3 covers 13 residues. Germline CDR1 and CDR2: DFQATT and SNEGSKA (reference sequence). Trimming shortened V by 1 base and J by 1 base, and 5 bases separated the two germline ends.

This clonotype appeared many times. The chain couples TRBV3-1 to TRBJ2-2, with 8 nucleotides matching TRBD2. Germline CDR1 reads LGHDT; CDR2 reads YNNKEL (reference sequence). The length of the CDR3 is 13 residues. V dropped 1 base and J dropped 8; count of bases not matched to a gene: 0. DNA for the CDR3: TGTGCCAGCAGCCAAGGACTAGCGGGGGAGCTGTTTTTT. It codes for CASSQGLAGELFF.

This clonotype was counted only a few times. The V call is TRBV12-3 or TRBV12-4, the J call TRBJ2-3; perhaps TRBD1 as D (5 bases). This CDR3 has 14 amino acids. V lost 5 bases, J lost 0 bases, and 9 bases lay in between. The CDR3 DNA reads as TGTGCCAGCAGTGCAAGACAGAGCACAGATACGCAGTATTTT. It translates to CASSARQSTDTQYF.

This clonotype was detected a few times. The chain recombines TRBV19 with TRBJ1-1; 9 positions match TRBD1. With V trimmed by 7 bases and J by 5 bases, 5 bases remained unmatched. The CDR3 is 13 residues long. Per the germline V gene, CDR1 is LNHDA and CDR2 is SQIVND (reference sequence). The CDR3 spells CASTRGQGTEAFF. CDR3 sequence (DNA): TGTGCCAGTACGAGGGGACAGGGAACTGAAGCTTTCTTT.

V is TRBV10-2 and J is TRBJ1-6; D is possibly TRBD1 (6 bases). Trimming pared 2 bases from V and 9 bases from J, leaving 8 bases between. The CDR3 loop spans 13 amino acids. Germline-derived CDR1 and CDR2 are WSHSY and SAAADI. CDR3 protein: CASSEVRGSPLHF. The CDR3 region has the DNA TGCGCCAGCAGTGAGGTCAGGGGTTCACCCCTCCACTTT.

Details on this clonotype: A much larger clone differs by one base, so this may be a read error. Since no conserved phenylalanine or tryptophan closes the CDR3, a read error is the likely cause. The chain is built from TRBV7-2 and TRBJ1-1; tentative D call: TRBD1 (5 bases). Trimming removed 6 bases from V and 4 bases from J, with 18 bases in between. The CDR3 runs to 15 residues. CDR1 is SGHTA, CDR2 FQGNSA, per germline. This chain's CDR3 is CASRTEDRGITEAFL. The DNA of the CDR3 is TGTGCCAGCAGGACAGAGGATAGGGGCATCACTGAAGCTTTCCTT.

Only a few counts were recorded for this clonotype. The chain links TRBV20-1 to TRBJ2-3, with 8 bases matching TRBD2. There are 14 residues in the CDR3. Germline V CDR1 and CDR2: DFQATT, SNEGSKA (reference sequence). The V segment lost 0 bases and the J segment 4 bases; nucleotides outside the gene matches: 3. The CDR3 loop is CSAREAGAPDTQYF. For the CDR3, the DNA is TGCAGTGCTAGAGAAGCGGGAGCTCCAGATACGCAGTATTTT.

This clonotype was counted between two and nine times. The rearrangement links TRBV4-1 to TRBJ1-1, with unresolved D. Trimming took 1 base from V and 2 from J, leaving 8 bases between them. CDR3 size: 14 residues. Germline V lookup: CDR1 MGHRA, CDR2 YSYEKL. CDR3 residues: CASSQVPGNTEAFF. CDR3 nucleotide sequence: TGCGCCAGCAGCCAAGTCCCAGGAAACACTGAAGCTTTCTTT.

This clonotype has ten or more counts. This chain links TRBV6-5 with TRBJ1-1; D ambiguous. From germline, CDR1 is MNHEY and CDR2 SVGAGI. This CDR3 region has 13 residues. Trimming cost V 2 bases and J 7 bases, with 11 bases left between them. The CDR3 reads CASSYGGALEAFF. The DNA of the CDR3 is TGTGCCAGCAGTTACGGCGGAGCTCTTGAAGCTTTCTTT.

To note about this clonotype: A much larger clone sits a single nucleotide away, making a read error possible. The chain links TRBV18 to TRBJ2-1, with TRBD1 identical over 9 bases. This CDR3 has 15 residues. Losses at the gene ends were 4 bases for V and 3 bases for J; bases not matched to a gene: 4. Per the germline V gene, CDR1 is KGHSH and CDR2 is LQKENI. DNA for the CDR3: TGTGCCAGCTCACGGACAGGGGAGCACTACAATGAGCAGTTCTTC. It specifies CASSRTGEHYNEQFF.

The chain employs TRBV29-1 and TRBJ2-5; 8 bases match TRBD2. CDR1 SQVTM and CDR2 ANQGSEA come from the germline V gene. The CDR3 spans 15 residues. With V trimmed by 6 bases and J by 5 bases, 14 bases remained unmatched. CDR3 sequence (DNA): TGCAGCGTGGATAGATATAGCGGGACCAGGGAGACCCAGTACTTC. This gives the protein CSVDRYSGTRETQYF.

In this sample, this clonotype turned up many times. The rearrangement joins TRBV12-3 or TRBV12-4 to TRBJ1-4, with D possibly matching TRBD1 (5 bases). The CDR3 contains 17 residues. Trimming cost V 3 bases and J 0 bases, with 14 bases left between them. This CDR3 reads CASSFRVNFATNEKLFF. DNA of the CDR3: TGTGCCAGCAGTTTCAGGGTTAATTTTGCAACTAATGAAAAACTGTTTTTT.

Ten or more counts support this clonotype. The chain has TRBV5-1 and TRBJ2-3; 10 bases map to TRBD2. Germline loops: CDR1 SGHRS, CDR2 YFSETQ. V was pared by 0 bases and J by 4 bases, with 2 bases of the junction left unmatched. The CDR3 length is 15 residues. CDR3 in amino acids: CASSLGGTSADTQYF. Here the CDR3 DNA reads TGCGCCAGCAGCTTGGGCGGGACTAGCGCAGATACGCAGTATTTT.

This clonotype was seen a few times. The genes are TRBV12-3 or TRBV12-4 and TRBJ2-1; 13 bases agree with TRBD2. Germline trimming cut 3 bases from V and 0 bases from J; bases unmatched to any gene: 8. The CDR3 extends over 19 amino acids. In nucleotides, the CDR3 is TGTGCCAGCAGTTTCGGCGGGACTAGCGGGAAGAGCTCCTACAATGAGCAGTTCTTC. This sequence encodes CASSFGGTSGKSSYNEQFF.

The V and J genes are TRBV6-2 or TRBV6-3 and TRBJ2-6, with TRBD1 matching 8 bases. J was trimmed by 0 bases and V by 0 bases; bases with no gene match: 7. Looked up from germline, CDR1 is MNHEY and CDR2 is SVGEGT. This CDR3 is built from 19 residues. The CDR3 spells CASSYSLGQGYSGANVLTF. For the CDR3, the DNA is TGTGCCAGCAGTTACTCCCTTGGACAGGGATACTCTGGGGCCAACGTCCTGACTTTC.

The chain couples TRBV29-1 to TRBJ2-2; TRBD2 aligns across 8 bases. Germline CDR1 and CDR2: SQVTM and ANQGSEA. Trimming took 5 bases from V and 9 from J; bases not matched to a gene: 11. This CDR3 is built from 14 residues. The CDR3 DNA reads as TGCAGCGTTATGTCGGGGGGGGGGACCAGGGAGCTGTTTTTT. Translation: CSVMSGGGTRELFF.

In this sample, this clonotype turned up many times. The CDR3: CASSAQGYYEQYF. The CDR3 coding sequence is TGTGCCAGCAGTGCCCAGGGCTACTACGAGCAGTACTTC. The rearrangement uses TRBV27 and TRBJ2-7; D is perhaps TRBD1 (5 bases). Germline lookup yields CDR1 MNHEY and CDR2 SMNVEV (reference sequence). V lost 5 bases and J 3 bases, leaving 11 bases between the germline ends. The CDR3 contains 13 residues.

At least ten counts were recorded for this clonotype. The rearrangement uses TRBV12-3 or TRBV12-4 and TRBJ2-1; D is ambiguous. Between the trimmed V and J ends, which lost 5 bases and 0 bases, there was a span of 8 bases. The CDR3 is made up of 14 amino acids. CDR3 sequence reads: CASSLQSSYNEQFF. For the CDR3, the DNA is TGTGCCAGCAGTCTACAGAGCTCCTACAATGAGCAGTTCTTC.

The V call is TRBV25-1, the J call TRBJ1-2; D is possibly TRBD1 (6 bases). V was cut by 2 bases and J by 8 bases, with 12 bases left in between. This CDR3 has 13 amino acids. Germline CDR1 and CDR2: MGHDK and SYGVNS. The CDR3 DNA reads TGTGCCAGCAGTGAACTTGGGGGCAAAGGCTACACCTTC. It yields the protein CASSELGGKGYTF.

CDR3 sequence (DNA): TGTGCCAGCTCACCGAACAGGGGGGCGGTCTACGAGCAGTACTTC. This encodes CASSPNRGAVYEQYF. This chain joins TRBV18 and TRBJ2-7; 8 bases agree with TRBD1. V lost 3 bases, J lost 3 bases, and 7 bases stayed unmatched. This CDR3 spans 15 amino acids. CDR1 and CDR2 (germline): KGHSH, LQKENI. Full variable domain (rest looked up from reference TRBV18 and TRBJ2-7): NAGVMQNPRHLVRRRGQEARLRCSPMKGHSHVYWYRQLPEEGLKFMVYLQKENIIDESGMPKERFSAEFPKEGPSILRIQQVVRGDSAAYFCASSPNRGAVYEQYFGPGTRLTVT.

This clonotype was observed many times. At one end the junction does not follow the germline gene, possibly because of a read error. This sequence joins TRBV5-1 and TRBJ2-6; no clear D gene. The CDR3 is 15 amino acids. The germline gives CDR1 SGHRS, CDR2 YFSETQ. CDR3 nucleotides: TGTGCCAGCAGCTTAAAGGTTGCCGGGGCCAACGTCCTGACTTTC. It encodes CASSLKVAGANVLTF.